This entry describes one T cell receptor (beta chain). Sequencing was performed with immunoSEQ multiplex PCR; in TCRdb, only in-frame clones are kept and a portion is missing. The sample records some 240,000 clones, around 82% being singletons. Deletions cut 3 bases from V and 0 bases from J, with 12 bases between. Germline V CDR1 and CDR2: SGHVS, FQNEAQ. This CDR3 has 16 residues. This entry is derived from a study of blood T cell repertoires in COVID-19. Study background: Samples came from the United States, Italy and Spain, spanning acute and convalescent COVID-19.

What was sequenced was peripheral blood. The chain is built from TRBV7-8 and TRBJ1-3; weak D call: TRBD1 (5 bases). The sequence derives from a human donor in a cohort sampled during active COVID-19. CDR3 protein: CASSFGQQASGNTIYF. The CDR3, as DNA: TGTGCCAGCAGCTTTGGACAACAGGCCTCTGGAAACACCATATATTTT.